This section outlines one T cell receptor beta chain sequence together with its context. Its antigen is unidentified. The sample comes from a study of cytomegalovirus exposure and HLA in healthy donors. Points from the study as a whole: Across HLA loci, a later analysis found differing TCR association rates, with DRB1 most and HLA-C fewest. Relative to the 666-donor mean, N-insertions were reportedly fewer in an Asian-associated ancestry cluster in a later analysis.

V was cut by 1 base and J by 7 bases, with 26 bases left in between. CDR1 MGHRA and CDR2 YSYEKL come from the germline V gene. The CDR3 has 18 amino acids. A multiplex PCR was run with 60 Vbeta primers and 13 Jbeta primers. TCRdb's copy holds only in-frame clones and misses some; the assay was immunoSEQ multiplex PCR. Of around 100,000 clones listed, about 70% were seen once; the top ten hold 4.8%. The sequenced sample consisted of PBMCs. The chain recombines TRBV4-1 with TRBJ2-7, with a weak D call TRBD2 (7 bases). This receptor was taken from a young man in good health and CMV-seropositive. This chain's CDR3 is CASSQVGALRRGAIEQYF. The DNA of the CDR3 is TGCGCCAGCAGCCAAGTGGGTGCCCTACGACGGGGGGCCATAGAGCAGTACTTC.